This T cell receptor (beta chain) was found in a study of blood T cells in healthy people across ages. General study results and limits: It was the long-lived donors that had more naive CD4+ cells and higher diversity than aged donors.

As regards this clonotype: Antigen: not known.

Primed by a sample-barcoded 5' primer and a J-beta primer mix, a second PCR proceeded for about 6 to 12 cycles. Unique molecular identifiers of 12 random nucleotides labeled each cDNA. Each CDR3 protein is one row after TCRdb ran MiXCR on the 5' RACE reads. There are over 1,500,000 distinct CDR3 sequences in the sample; about 39% occur only once, and more than 20% lies in the top ten. The CDR3 has 14 amino acids. With V trimmed by 6 bases and J by 7 bases, 11 bases remained unmatched. The germline V gene encodes CDR1 SQVTM and CDR2 ANQGSEA. Russia was home to the donors, healthy Caucasian individuals aged about 6 to 100.

The receptor was isolated from a human donor in good health. V usage is TRBV29-1 and J usage is TRBJ1-4; 7 nucleotides agree with TRBD1. The sample comprised blood. As DNA, the CDR3 is TGCAGCGTCGGAGACAGGGCATTTGGTGAAAAACTGTTTTTT. Protein product: CSVGDRAFGEKLFF.